There are a few counts of the clone carrying this T cell receptor beta chain. The data were taken from a study of T cells after yellow fever vaccination. Researchers made TCR cDNA using 5'RACE template switching, and this step added a universal primer site and UMIs. From the 5' RACE reads, TCRdb called clonotypes with MiXCR, one entry per CDR3 protein. Of hundreds of thousands of distinct CDR3 sequences in the sample, roughly 20% were seen once. This sequence was found in a young man who received the YFV17D yellow fever vaccine. Material: PBMCs, obtained before the yellow fever booster vaccination.

CDR3 sequence: CASGSGQGVLNEQFF. DNA for the CDR3: TGCGCCAGCGGCTCAGGACAGGGCGTATTGAATGAGCAGTTCTTC. This chain uses TRBV10-1 with TRBJ2-1, with 8 bases fitting TRBD1. Germline assignment: CDR1 WNHNN and CDR2 SYGVQD (reference sequence). This CDR3 has 15 amino acids. V lost 8 bases and J lost 7; bases outside the gene matches: 13.